Listed below are T cell receptor beta chains from one sample, sequenced in a study of T cell changes during pregnancy in multiple sclerosis. Only in-frame clones appear in the TCRdb table, and some are missing; sequencing was by immunoSEQ multiplex PCR. The repertoire includes 55,000 to 65,000 clones, 75% to 90% of them detected once, and roughly 0.82% sits in the top ten. The sequencing used peripheral blood, collected in the first trimester of pregnancy. Source of these receptors: a female donor in good health, enrolled as a control in a pregnancy study. Each CDR3 is given with its conserved first and last residue. The D gene is left open where the match is weak. The listing skips clone size in some rows; elsewhere it reads once, few, many or a size class.

>TRBD1|TRBV30|few|TRBJ1-1
CAWSSTGGAEAFF
TGTGCCTGGAGCTCGACAGGGGGGGCTGAAGCTTTCTTT
>-|TRBV7-3|-|TRBJ2-3
CASSPQPSTPDTQYF
TGTGCCAGCAGCCCCCAACCTAGTACCCCAGATACGCAGTATTTT
>TRBD1|TRBV9|-|TRBJ2-3
CASNTGTGYTDTQYF
TGTGCCAGCAACACCGGGACAGGGTACACAGATACGCAGTATTTT
>-|TRBV19|-|TRBJ1-5
CASKTTWGGVSNQPQHF
TGTGCCAGCAAAACCACCTGGGGGGGGGTGAGCAATCAGCCCCAGCATTTT
>-|TRBV9|-|TRBJ2-3
CASSPRWSADTQYF
TGTGCCAGCAGCCCCAGGTGGTCGGCAGATACGCAGTATTTT
>TRBD1|TRBV6-5|once|TRBJ1-2
CASSKPTGRGYTF
TGTGCCAGCAGTAAACCGACAGGGAGAGGCTACACCTTC
>-|TRBV30|-|TRBJ2-7
CAWNPGGPYEQYF
TGTGCCTGGAACCCGGGGGGCCCCTACGAGCAGTACTTC
>-|TRBV30|-|TRBJ1-5
CAWSAQGSQPQHF
TGTGCCTGGAGTGCTCAGGGTTCCCAGCCCCAGCATTTT
>-|TRBV6-1|-|TRBJ2-2
CASSRDPVNTGELFF
TGTGCCAGTTCCAGGGATCCCGTCAACACCGGGGAGCTGTTTTTT
>TRBD1|TRBV7-2|-|TRBJ1-2
CASSPGQGNGYTF
TGTGCCAGCAGCCCCGGACAGGGGAATGGCTACACCTTC
>-|TRBV19|-|TRBJ2-1
CASSEEGTGEQFF
TGTGCCAGTAGTGAGGAGGGGACGGGTGAGCAGTTCTTC
>TRBD2|TRBV27|-|TRBJ2-7
CASSGSGGSYEQYF
TGTGCCAGCAGTGGAAGCGGGGGTTCCTACGAGCAGTACTTC
>-|TRBV7-9|-|TRBJ1-4
CASSLVRGDNEKLFF
TGTGCCAGCAGCTTAGTTCGGGGGGATAATGAAAAACTGTTTTTT
>-|TRBV4-3|-|TRBJ1-3
CASSLEPTGSSGNTIYF
TGCGCCAGCAGCCTTGAACCCACAGGGAGCTCTGGAAACACCATATATTTT
>-|TRBV27|-|TRBJ2-2
CASSLARRNTGELFF
TGTGCCAGCAGCCTCGCCAGGCGGAACACCGGGGAGCTGTTTTTT
>-|TRBV2|-|TRBJ1-5
CASSDFIGGIQPQHF
TGTGCCAGCAGTGACTTCATCGGCGGAATCCAGCCCCAGCATTTT
>-|TRBV4-2|once|TRBJ2-7
CASSQELENYEQYF
TGTGCCAGCAGCCAAGAATTGGAGAACTACGAGCAGTACTTC
>TRBD1|TRBV30|-|TRBJ2-4
CAWSLTTGRQNIQYF
TGTGCCTGGAGCCTCACGACAGGGCGTCAAAACATTCAGTACTTC
>-|TRBV27|-|TRBJ2-3
CASRQGGTDTQYF
TGTGCCAGCCGCCAGGGTGGAACAGATACGCAGTATTTT
>TRBD2|TRBV9|-|TRBJ2-5
CASTPGSGGAETQYF
TGTGCCAGCACCCCGGGGAGCGGGGGGGCAGAGACCCAGTACTTC
>-|TRBV6-5|-|TRBJ1-5
CASSRQAESPQHF
TGTGCCAGCAGTCGACAGGCCGAGTCGCCCCAGCATTTT
>TRBD1|TRBV11-2|-|TRBJ2-7
CASSSGTGFSYEQYF
TGTGCCAGCAGCTCCGGGACAGGTTTCTCCTACGAGCAGTACTTC
>TRBD2|TRBV9|-|TRBJ2-7
CASSQEGGGTYEQYF
TGTGCCAGCAGCCAGGAGGGCGGGGGGACCTACGAGCAGTACTTC
>TRBD1|TRBV7-8|-|TRBJ1-4
CASSPGTGFEKLFF
TGTGCCAGCAGCCCAGGGACAGGGTTTGAAAAACTGTTTTTT
>-|TRBV20-1|-|TRBJ1-1
CSATLGGEAFF
TGCAGTGCCACATTGGGCGGGGAAGCTTTCTTT
>-|TRBV5-4|-|TRBJ2-1
CASSFRQNEQFF
TGTGCCAGCAGCTTTCGACAGAATGAGCAGTTCTTC
>-|TRBV9|once|TRBJ2-3
CASSVEGRSTDTQYF
TGTGCCAGCAGCGTAGAGGGGCGAAGCACAGATACGCAGTATTTT
>-|TRBV6-6|few|TRBJ1-1
CASSFIQVNTEAFF
TGTGCCAGCAGTTTCATACAGGTGAACACTGAAGCTTTCTTT
>TRBD1|TRBV19|-|TRBJ1-2
CASSRQGMDYGYTF
TGTGCCAGTAGTCGACAGGGCATGGACTATGGCTACACCTTC
>TRBD1|TRBV11-2|-|TRBJ1-2
CASSGQGAGGYTF
TGTGCCAGCAGCGGACAGGGGGCGGGTGGCTACACCTTC
>-|TRBV4-3|-|TRBJ2-3
CASSQDGLSSGDFHNTQYF
TGCGCCAGCAGCCAAGACGGTCTGTCGTCAGGGGATTTTCACAATACGCAGTATTTT